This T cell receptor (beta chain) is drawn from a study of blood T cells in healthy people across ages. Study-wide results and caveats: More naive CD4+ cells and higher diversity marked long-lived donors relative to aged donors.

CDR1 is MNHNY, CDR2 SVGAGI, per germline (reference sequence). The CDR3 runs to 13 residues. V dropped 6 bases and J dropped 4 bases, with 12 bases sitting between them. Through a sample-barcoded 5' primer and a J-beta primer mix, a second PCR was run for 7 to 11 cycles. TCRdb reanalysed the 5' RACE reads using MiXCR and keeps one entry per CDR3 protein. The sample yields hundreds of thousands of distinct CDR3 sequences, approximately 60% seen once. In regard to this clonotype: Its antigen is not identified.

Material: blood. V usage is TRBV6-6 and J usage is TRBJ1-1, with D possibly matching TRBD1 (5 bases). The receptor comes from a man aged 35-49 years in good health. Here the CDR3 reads CASSFQGSTEAFF. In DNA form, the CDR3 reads TGTGCCAGCAGCTTCCAGGGTAGCACTGAAGCTTTCTTT.